This T cell receptor (beta chain) was retrieved from a study of vaccination and CD4 T cells after COVID-19. Overall study results and limits: Early timepoints after natural infection were not analyzed in these convalescent patients.

As to this clonotype: The antigen is unknown.

This sample's treatment: approximately nine-day PBMC culture with coronavirus spike peptide pools or control peptides (ViraFEST assay). After being plated at 1.5 million to 2 million per well, PBMCs were cultured with about 10 IU/ml IL-2 and roughly 10 ug/ml peptide pools. The germline V and J ends were trimmed by 2 bases and 7 bases, with 12 bases remaining between them. Per germline, CDR1 SGDLS and CDR2 YYNGEE. The CDR3 sequence is 13 residues long. The Oncomine TCR Beta short-read assay was applied to DNA of cultured CD4+ T cells. One entry per CDR3 protein, called by TCRdb with MiXCR from the PCR reads. The repertoire consists of roughly 4,500 distinct CDR3 sequences, with around 20% occurring once and the leading ten covering about 16%.

Specimen: CD4+ T cells from blood, cultured in vitro. The chain has TRBV9 and TRBJ1-1; D not certain. This TCR was sampled from a human donor who had recovered from COVID-19. CDR3 amino acids: CASSVAPEGEAFF. The CDR3 nucleotides are TGTGCCAGCAGCGTTGCGCCGGAGGGTGAAGCTTTCTTT.